This is a list of T cell receptor beta chains from one sample in a study of graft-versus-host responses after intestinal transplantation. The table came from immunoSEQ multiplex PCR; TCRdb's copy has only in-frame clones and leaves some out. The data contain 98,000 or so clones, more than 75% of them singletons. The starting material was PBMCs, obtained 255 days after intestinal transplant. Every receptor here comes from a human patient who received an intestinal transplant, so some T cells may come from the graft donor. CDR3s include the opening cysteine and the closing phenylalanine or tryptophan. The D gene is left open where the match is weak. Some rows mark clone size as missing; the rest say once, few, many or name a class of expanded clone.

d_call: NA
cdr3_length: 13
clone_size: NA
v_call: TRBV29-1
j_call: TRBJ1-5
cdr3_aa: CSVVEQGDQPQHF
cdr3_nt: TGCAGCGTTGTCGAGCAGGGCGATCAGCCCCAGCATTTT

d_call: NA
cdr3_length: 16
clone_size: once
v_call: TRBV5-1
j_call: TRBJ2-5
cdr3_aa: CASSPRGAGVRETQYF
cdr3_nt: TGCGCCAGCAGCCCCAGGGGGGCGGGAGTTCGAGAGACCCAGTACTTC

d_call: NA
cdr3_length: 14
clone_size: once
v_call: TRBV9
j_call: TRBJ2-3
cdr3_aa: CASSVDDSTDTQYF
cdr3_nt: TGTGCCAGCAGCGTAGACGACTCCACAGATACGCAGTATTTT

d_call: NA
cdr3_length: 13
clone_size: NA
v_call: TRBV28
j_call: TRBJ2-7
cdr3_aa: CASRRGRVSEQYF
cdr3_nt: TGTGCCAGCAGACGGGGTAGGGTAAGCGAGCAGTACTTC

d_call: TRBD2
cdr3_length: 14
clone_size: once
v_call: TRBV29-1
j_call: TRBJ2-1
cdr3_aa: CSADKASGDNEQFF
cdr3_nt: TGCAGCGCTGACAAGGCTAGCGGAGACAATGAGCAGTTCTTC

d_call: NA
cdr3_length: 14
clone_size: NA
v_call: TRBV7-9
j_call: TRBJ2-3
cdr3_aa: CASSPGHLEDTQYF
cdr3_nt: TGTGCCAGCAGCCCGGGACACCTCGAAGATACGCAGTATTTT

d_call: TRBD1
cdr3_length: 15
clone_size: NA
v_call: TRBV7-2
j_call: TRBJ2-2
cdr3_aa: CATKTGQSNTGELFF
cdr3_nt: TGTGCCACCAAAACGGGACAGTCGAACACCGGGGAGCTGTTTTTT

d_call: NA
cdr3_length: 17
clone_size: NA
v_call: TRBV28
j_call: TRBJ2-7
cdr3_aa: CASSFLTSRARPHEQYF
cdr3_nt: TGTGCCAGCAGTTTCCTTACCTCCCGGGCCCGACCCCACGAGCAGTACTTC

d_call: TRBD1
cdr3_length: 12
clone_size: NA
v_call: TRBV30
j_call: TRBJ1-4
cdr3_aa: CAWGDSNEKLFF
cdr3_nt: TGTGCCTGGGGGGACAGTAATGAAAAACTGTTTTTT

d_call: NA
cdr3_length: 14
clone_size: NA
v_call: TRBV18
j_call: TRBJ2-3
cdr3_aa: CASSPQGVADTQYF
cdr3_nt: TGTGCCAGCTCACCACAGGGTGTAGCAGATACGCAGTATTTT

d_call: NA
cdr3_length: 14
clone_size: once
v_call: TRBV7-2
j_call: TRBJ1-1
cdr3_aa: CASSLGGKNFEAFF
cdr3_nt: TGTGCCAGCAGCTTAGGAGGGAAGAACTTTGAGGCTTTCTTT

d_call: TRBD2
cdr3_length: 15
clone_size: NA
v_call: TRBV10-3
j_call: TRBJ2-7
cdr3_aa: CATDPGTSGVYEQYF
cdr3_nt: TGTGCAACTGACCCTGGGACTAGCGGGGTCTACGAGCAGTACTTC

d_call: NA
cdr3_length: 14
clone_size: NA
v_call: TRBV30
j_call: TRBJ1-4
cdr3_aa: CAWSVRATNEKLFF
cdr3_nt: TGTGCCTGGAGCGTTCGCGCAACTAATGAAAAACTGTTTTTT

d_call: TRBD1
cdr3_length: 18
clone_size: NA
v_call: TRBV11-1
j_call: TRBJ1-3
cdr3_aa: CASSPDRGIIHSGNTIYF
cdr3_nt: TGTGCCAGCAGCCCGGACAGGGGGATCATCCACTCTGGAAACACCATATATTTT

d_call: NA
cdr3_length: 14
clone_size: NA
v_call: TRBV6-4
j_call: TRBJ1-1
cdr3_aa: CASSDSTGRSPAFF
cdr3_nt: TGTGCCAGCAGTGACTCGACAGGCCGATCCCCAGCTTTCTTT

d_call: NA
cdr3_length: 14
clone_size: NA
v_call: TRBV6-5
j_call: TRBJ1-1
cdr3_aa: CASTKQVTGTEAFF
cdr3_nt: TGTGCCAGCACCAAACAGGTGACCGGCACTGAAGCTTTCTTT

d_call: NA
cdr3_length: 12
clone_size: NA
v_call: TRBV7-6
j_call: TRBJ1-5
cdr3_aa: CASSLRGQPQHF
cdr3_nt: TGTGCCAGCAGCTTGAGGGGTCAGCCCCAGCATTTT

d_call: NA
cdr3_length: 15
clone_size: NA
v_call: TRBV10-3
j_call: TRBJ2-2
cdr3_aa: CAISESGGKSGELFF
cdr3_nt: TGTGCCATCAGTGAGTCGGGGGGCAAGTCCGGGGAGCTGTTTTTT

d_call: NA
cdr3_length: 14
clone_size: few
v_call: TRBV10-2
j_call: TRBJ1-5
cdr3_aa: CASSEDRSNQPQHF
cdr3_nt: TGCGCCAGCAGTGAGGATAGGTCCAATCAGCCCCAGCATTTT

d_call: NA
cdr3_length: 15
clone_size: NA
v_call: TRBV6-5
j_call: TRBJ2-2
cdr3_aa: CASRANKGGAGELFF
cdr3_nt: TGTGCCAGCAGGGCGAATAAGGGTGGGGCCGGGGAGCTGTTTTTT

d_call: TRBD2
cdr3_length: 15
clone_size: NA
v_call: TRBV27
j_call: TRBJ2-2
cdr3_aa: CASSFASGAPGELFF
cdr3_nt: TGTGCCAGCAGTTTCGCTAGCGGGGCCCCCGGGGAGCTGTTTTTT

d_call: NA
cdr3_length: 12
clone_size: NA
v_call: TRBV2
j_call: TRBJ2-7
cdr3_aa: CASRVNTNEQYF
cdr3_nt: TGTGCCAGCAGGGTAAACACGAACGAGCAGTACTTC

d_call: TRBD2
cdr3_length: 15
clone_size: NA
v_call: TRBV6-5
j_call: TRBJ2-5
cdr3_aa: CASSYVLAGQETQYF
cdr3_nt: TGTGCCAGCAGTTACGTGTTAGCGGGGCAAGAGACCCAGTACTTC

d_call: TRBD1
cdr3_length: 14
clone_size: NA
v_call: TRBV11-2
j_call: TRBJ1-2
cdr3_aa: CASSLLQGADGYTF
cdr3_nt: TGTGCCAGCAGCTTACTCCAGGGGGCTGATGGCTACACCTTC

d_call: NA
cdr3_length: 16
clone_size: NA
v_call: TRBV2
j_call: TRBJ2-3
cdr3_aa: CASSEKNGLDTDTQYF
cdr3_nt: TGTGCCAGCAGTGAAAAGAACGGACTCGACACAGATACGCAGTATTTT

d_call: NA
cdr3_length: 13
clone_size: NA
v_call: TRBV4-1
j_call: TRBJ2-3
cdr3_aa: CASSQEWGDTQYF
cdr3_nt: TGCGCCAGCAGCCAAGAGTGGGGGGATACGCAGTATTTT

d_call: TRBD2
cdr3_length: 16
clone_size: few
v_call: TRBV4-2
j_call: TRBJ2-1
cdr3_aa: CASSPPGGAGPNEQFF
cdr3_nt: TGTGCCAGCAGCCCCCCCGGGGGAGCGGGGCCGAATGAGCAGTTCTTC

d_call: NA
cdr3_length: 16
clone_size: NA
v_call: TRBV28
j_call: TRBJ1-2
cdr3_aa: CASSLPSLGGSYGYTF
cdr3_nt: TGTGCCAGCAGTTTGCCATCGCTGGGAGGGAGCTATGGCTACACCTTC

d_call: TRBD2
cdr3_length: 17
clone_size: NA
v_call: TRBV2
j_call: TRBJ2-1
cdr3_aa: CATDSGTSASSYNEQFF
cdr3_nt: TGTGCCACCGACTCCGGGACTAGCGCTTCCTCCTACAATGAGCAGTTCTTC

d_call: NA
cdr3_length: 14
clone_size: NA
v_call: TRBV6-1
j_call: TRBJ2-5
cdr3_aa: CASSELGGPETQYF
cdr3_nt: TGTGCCAGCAGTGAACTAGGGGGTCCAGAGACCCAGTACTTC

d_call: NA
cdr3_length: 13
clone_size: NA
v_call: TRBV6-6
j_call: TRBJ2-3
cdr3_aa: CASSNHLLDTQYF
cdr3_nt: TGTGCCAGCAGTAACCACCTCTTAGATACGCAGTATTTT

d_call: NA
cdr3_length: 15
clone_size: NA
v_call: TRBV6-1
j_call: TRBJ1-4
cdr3_aa: CASSEVNGSPEKLFF
cdr3_nt: TGTGCCAGCAGTGAAGTCAACGGTTCCCCCGAAAAACTGTTTTTT